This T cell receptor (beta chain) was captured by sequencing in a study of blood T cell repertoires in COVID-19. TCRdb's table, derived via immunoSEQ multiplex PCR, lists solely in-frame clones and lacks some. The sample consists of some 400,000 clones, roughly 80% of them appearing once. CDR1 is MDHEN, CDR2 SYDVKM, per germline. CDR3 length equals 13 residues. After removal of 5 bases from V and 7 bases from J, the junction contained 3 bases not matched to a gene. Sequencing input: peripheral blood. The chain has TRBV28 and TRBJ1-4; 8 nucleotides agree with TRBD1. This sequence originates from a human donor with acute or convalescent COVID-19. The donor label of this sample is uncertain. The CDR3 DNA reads TGTGCCAGCAGTGGGACAGGCCCTGAAAAACTGTTTTTT. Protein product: CASSGTGPEKLFF.